This TCR beta chain was profiled in a study of STAT5B mutations in CD4+ large granular lymphocyte leukemia (dated by TCRdb to 2022 to 2024). About the investigation overall: Among healthy controls, the CDR3 'QG' motif was associated with a particular HLA allele. The TCRbeta repertoires of CD4+ T-cell large granular lymphocyte leukemia patients were compared with the TCRbeta repertoires of healthy blood donors. Flow cytometry on FACSCanto II or FACSVerse confirmed that purified fractions exceeded 95% purity among lymphocytes. Overall study results and their limits: CD4-sorted patient repertoires appeared more clonal than healthy CD4+ repertoires, and this difference persisted after removing the putative leukemic clones. Data were not HLA-matched; higher clonality in CD4+ versus CD8+ T-LGLL could reflect the relatively small sample size. Enrichment of TRBV06-family usage was observed among the top patient clones (8/27) relative to healthy controls (2/35). Each patient's main leukemic clonotypes were private, but approximately 23% of these clonotypes showed up at low frequency in the non-leukemic repertoires of other patients.

The healthy control group was made up of some 38 blood donors, and the Finnish Red Cross blood service supplied their buffy coats. All TCR-sequenced material derived from peripheral blood: patient blood samples and healthy donor buffy coats. Ficoll-Hypaque gradient centrifugation was used to isolate peripheral blood mononuclear cells. For the healthy controls, CD4+ cells were obtained from buffy coats by magnetic purification. Genomic DNA was extracted with the Gentra Puregene Cell and Tissue kit and quantified on a Qubit 2.0 fluorometer. The immunoSEQ assay at survey resolution was used to sequence TCRbeta rearrangements from genomic DNA. For the original study's pipeline: In the TCR sequencing data, the lowest productive clonotype frequency that could be detected was 2.59 x 10-5. Only productive TCRbeta rearrangements, meaning sequences that were complete and in-frame, were kept for the analyses. Clonality for each sample was calculated as Simpson clonality in the immunoSEQ Analyzer version 3.0. Based on frequency, clones were grouped as very rare, small, medium, large (1-20%) or hyperexpanded (>20%). OLGA 1.2.3 estimated generation probabilities, VDJtools produced V-gene circos plots, VDJdb was queried for specificities, and GLIPH identified CDR3 motifs. TCRdb took over this immuneACCESS table, retaining in-frame rearrangements with V and J assigned. Such tables are incomplete; in checked studies, under half of the missing clones stem from an unresolved V gene, and the remainder is unexplained. The V and J calls and clone size were taken over from that table, and D and trimming were inferred from the DNA. The sample table shows under 35,000 clones, and roughly nine tenths are seen once. Together, the top ten hold 0.4% to 0.5% of the sample.

CDR1 and CDR2 are read off the germline V gene as KGHSH and LQKENI. The CDR3 has 18 amino acids, counting the end cysteine and phenylalanine. Solely the CDR3 DNA is kept, with 54 bases framed from the first base. V gives up 3 bases and J gives up 3 bases, and the segment between their germline ends measures 23 bases. Of note for this clone: Its recognized antigen is unknown. There are no base qualities to consult, and no much larger clone falls within one base.

The sequenced sample consisted of CD4+ T cells from blood buffy coats. The V and J genes are TRBV18 and TRBJ1-1; matching of 6 bases hints at TRBD1 as the D gene. This sequence was found in a human donor in good health. The nucleotides read TGTGCCAGCTCACCTAACCAGAATATAGACAGGAGGGACACTGAAGCTTTCTTT. The resulting protein is CASSPNQNIDRRDTEAFF.